This entry lists 22 T cell receptor beta chains sequenced from one sample in a study of CXCR3-negative and CXCR3-positive naive CD8 T cells. Through 5' RACE with UMI labels, the TRB cDNA libraries were prepared. TCRdb reprocessed the 5' RACE reads, with one entry per CDR3 protein and no DNA. The sample totals 100,000 to 150,000 distinct CDR3 sequences; its top ten clones hold 0.29%. The material sequenced was naive CXCR3- CD8+ T cells from blood. Subset: CD45RO-CCR7+CD27+CD95- naive CD8+ T cells lacking CXCR3 (TNR3-). These TCRs come from a human donor in good health. Some clones in this sample may be carry-over from other donors' samples.

The V gene is TRBV12-5, the J gene TRBJ2-3; TCRdb's D call, TRBD2, is unchecked because there is no DNA. CDR1 is LGHNT, CDR2 FRNRAP, per germline. CDR3 length: 17 amino acids. The CDR3 spells CASGPRGQLAPRDTQYF.

The chain is built from TRBV28 and TRBJ2-2; there is no DNA to check the TCRdb D call of TRBD1. From germline, CDR1 is MDHEN and CDR2 SYDVKM. The CDR3 spans 16 residues. This chain's CDR3 is CGSSLWGQGDTGELFF.

The chain uses TRBV29-1 and TRBJ2-1; the TRBD1 assignment by TCRdb is unverifiable without DNA. Per germline, CDR1 SQVTM and CDR2 ANQGSEA. The length of the CDR3 is 13 residues. The CDR3 protein is CSVETPGWDEQFF.

J is TRBJ2-7 and V is TRBV5-6; the TCRdb D gene call, TRBD1, has no DNA to confirm it. Germline CDR1 SGHDT, CDR2 YYEEEE. The CDR3 consists of 15 residues. The CDR3: CASIQDRGRAYEQYF.

The rearrangement joins TRBV7-8 to TRBJ2-1. Germline values: CDR1 SGHVS, CDR2 FQNEAQ. This CDR3 has 15 amino acids. CDR3 sequence reads: CASSEAGVAYNEQFF.

The chain carries TRBV29-1 and TRBJ1-2; TCRdb picks TRBD1, but there is no DNA to check that call. Germline V lookup: CDR1 SQVTM, CDR2 ANQGSEA. The CDR3 spans 14 residues. The CDR3 is CSVNTQGSGYGYTF.

The chain uses TRBV10-3 and TRBJ1-2; with no DNA, the TCRdb D assignment of TRBD1 cannot be verified. CDR1 is ENHRY, CDR2 SYGVKD, per germline. The CDR3 sequence is 12 residues long. CDR3 amino acids: CAISTGGQSYTF.

This chain links TRBV10-3 with TRBJ1-2; TCRdb's assignment of TRBD1 cannot be checked, as there is no DNA. From germline, CDR1 is ENHRY and CDR2 SYGVKD. CDR3 length: 17 residues. The CDR3 loop is CAISESEAGGNQEGYTF.

The chain is built from TRBV7-9 and TRBJ2-7; without DNA, the TCRdb call of TRBD1 cannot be checked. Germline CDR1 reads SEHNR; CDR2 reads FQNEAQ (reference sequence). This CDR3 region has 14 residues. CDR3 amino acids: CASSPTPGGHEQYF.

CDR3 in amino acids: CASDVGGTGSYEQYF. The chain links TRBV4-1 to TRBJ2-7; absent DNA, TCRdb's TRBD2 call cannot be checked. The CDR3 extends over 15 amino acids. Germline-derived CDR1 and CDR2 are MGHRA and YSYEKL.

V is TRBV29-1 and J is TRBJ2-1; TCRdb names TRBD1, which stays unverified in the absence of DNA. This CDR3 comprises 14 residues. Germline CDR1 reads SQVTM; CDR2 reads ANQGSEA. CDR3 sequence reads: CSAPSGQIHNEQFF.

V gene TRBV11-2 combines with J gene TRBJ1-2; TCRdb returns TRBD1, unconfirmable since there is no DNA. CDR3 length: 15 amino acids. CDR1 is SGHAT and CDR2 is FQNNGV in the germline V gene. The CDR3 here is CASSLLATAYYGYTF.

This chain connects TRBV20-1 to TRBJ2-7; the D call of TRBD2 rests on TCRdb alone, since no DNA is present to check it. The CDR3 has 16 amino acids. In germline, CDR1 is DFQATT, CDR2 SNEGSKA (reference sequence). The CDR3 is CSARDMASGGNYEQYF.

CDR3 sequence reads: CASTPLIQGQETQYF. J is TRBJ2-5 and V is TRBV28; the TCRdb call, TRBD1, lacks DNA for checking. The germline CDR1 and CDR2 sequences are MDHEN and SYDVKM. CDR3 length: 15 amino acids.

The chain joins TRBV28 to TRBJ1-3. CDR3 length equals 11 residues. Germline V lookup: CDR1 MDHEN, CDR2 SYDVKM. The CDR3 protein is CASSQGNTIYF.

This rearrangement joins TRBV27 to TRBJ2-5. In germline, CDR1 is MNHEY, CDR2 SMNVEV (reference sequence). This CDR3 is built from 13 residues. The chain's CDR3 is CASSFAEFGTQYF.

This chain uses TRBV29-1 with TRBJ2-2; TCRdb's D gene call, TRBD1, goes unchecked for lack of DNA. CDR3 size: 14 residues. Germline CDR1 is SQVTM and CDR2 is ANQGSEA. CDR3 region: CSVVRTGTTGELFF.

The V call is TRBV7-6, the J call TRBJ2-2. CDR1 and CDR2 from the germline V gene are SGHVS and FNYEAQ. This CDR3 comprises 13 residues. CDR3: CATTTGNTGELFF.

CDR3 sequence: CASSKRLAGHEQFF. The gene calls are TRBV21-1 and TRBJ2-1; TCRdb names TRBD2, which stays unverified in the absence of DNA. TRBV21-1 is termed a pseudogene. The CDR3 runs 14 residues.

The rearrangement joins TRBV5-1 to TRBJ2-2; TCRdb picks TRBD1, but there is no DNA to check that call. Germline V gene lookup returns CDR1 SGHRS and CDR2 YFSETQ. There are 14 residues in the CDR3. The CDR3 is CASRPAGRTGELFF.

The CDR3 region is CSVDSGTPPETQYF. The genes are TRBV29-1 and TRBJ2-5; TCRdb gives TRBD1 as the D gene, but with no DNA this cannot be confirmed. Germline V gives CDR1 SQVTM, CDR2 ANQGSEA. This CDR3 comprises 14 residues.

The chain is built from TRBV6-2 or TRBV6-3 and TRBJ1-2. Germline V gene lookup returns CDR1 MNHEY and CDR2 SVGEGT. The CDR3 length is 11 residues. The chain's CDR3 is CASKAGIGYTF.